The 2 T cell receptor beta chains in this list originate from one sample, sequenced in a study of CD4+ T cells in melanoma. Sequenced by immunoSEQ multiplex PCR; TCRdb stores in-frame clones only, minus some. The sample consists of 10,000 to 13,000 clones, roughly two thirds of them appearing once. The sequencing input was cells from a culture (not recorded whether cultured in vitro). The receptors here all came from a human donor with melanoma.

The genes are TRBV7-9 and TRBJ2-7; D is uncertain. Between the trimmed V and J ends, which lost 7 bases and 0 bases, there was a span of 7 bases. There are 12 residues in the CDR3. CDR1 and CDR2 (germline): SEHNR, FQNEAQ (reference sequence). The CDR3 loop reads CASTTYSYEQYF. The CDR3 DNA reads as TGTGCCAGCACCACTTACTCCTACGAGCAGTACTTC.

CDR3 sequence reads: CTIPGPPGGTQYF. CDR3 DNA sequence: TGCACCATACCGGGACCGCCTGGGGGGACCCAGTACTTC. The chain couples TRBV29-1 to TRBJ2-5; D might be TRBD1 or TRBD2, each matching 5 bases. From germline, CDR1 is SQVTM and CDR2 ANQGSEA. The CDR3 spans 13 residues.